The sequence of this TCR beta chain was determined in a study of cytomegalovirus exposure and HLA in healthy donors. CDR3 size: 13 residues. In germline, CDR1 is SGHNT, CDR2 YYREEE (reference sequence). Trimming left V 4 bases short and J 5 bases short, with 9 bases between. The study ran its PCR with 60 Vbeta and 13 Jbeta primers. Profiling relied on immunoSEQ multiplex PCR, and the TCRdb table lists in-frame clones only, not all of them. The table has roughly 100,000 clones, roughly four fifths seen once. The TCR comes from a human donor in good health. The rearrangement links TRBV5-4 to TRBJ1-4; no definite D call. Sequencing was performed on PBMCs. CDR3 nucleotides: TGTGCCAGCAGCGCAGGCCCCAATGAAAAACTGTTTTTT. This sequence encodes CASSAGPNEKLFF.